Shown below are 29 T cell receptor beta chains from a single sample sequenced in a study of cytomegalovirus exposure and HLA in healthy donors. Researchers ran the PCR with 60 Vbeta and 13 Jbeta primers. Some clones are missing from TCRdb's copy, which holds only in-frame ones; the method was immunoSEQ multiplex PCR. The data contain 150,000 to 200,000 clones, roughly 80% of them singletons. The sample comprised PBMCs. Every receptor here comes from a female donor in good health and CMV-seronegative.

V and J are TRBV30 and TRBJ2-3, with 12 positions matching TRBD2. Germline trimming cut 3 bases from V and 4 bases from J; bases unmatched to any gene: 5. The CDR3 extends over 15 amino acids. CDR1 is GTSNPN and CDR2 is SVGIG in the germline V gene (reference sequence). CDR3 sequence reads: CAWRKTSGGADTQYF. The CDR3 coding sequence is TGTGCCTGGAGAAAGACTAGCGGGGGTGCAGATACGCAGTATTTT.

The V call is TRBV5-4, the J call TRBJ2-7; D is perhaps TRBD2 (6 bases). The V gene lost 4 bases and the J gene lost 3 bases, with 17 bases spanning the gap. This CDR3 contains 15 residues. Germline CDR1 is SGHNT and CDR2 is YYREEE (reference sequence). The CDR3 nucleotides read TGTGCCAGCAGCATAGGGACTCGCACTGACTACGAGCAGTACTTC. Translation: CASSIGTRTDYEQYF.

This clone occurred a few times. The rearrangement uses TRBV11-2 and TRBJ1-3; D gene unclear. CDR3 length equals 13 residues. In germline, CDR1 is SGHAT, CDR2 FQNNGV. V lost 5 bases and J 9 bases, leaving 14 bases between the germline ends. CDR3 nucleotide sequence: TGTGCCAGCAGCAAAACGGCGGAGAGCACCATATATTTT. Its translation: CASSKTAESTIYF.

This sequence joins TRBV9 and TRBJ1-2; TRBD1 aligns across 8 bases. V was pared by 6 bases and J by 2 bases, with 9 bases of the junction left unmatched. This CDR3 contains 15 residues. Germline V lookup: CDR1 SGDLS, CDR2 YYNGEE. CDR3 region: CASTQGTGGNYGYTF. The DNA for the CDR3 is TGTGCCAGCACCCAGGGAACAGGGGGAAACTATGGCTACACCTTC.

CDR3 sequence reads: CASSSSRGHVNTEAFF. CDR3 sequence (DNA): TGTGCCAGCAGTTCTAGCAGGGGACATGTGAACACTGAAGCTTTCTTT. V is TRBV27 and J is TRBJ1-1; possible D gene TRBD1, 6 bases. Looked up from germline, CDR1 is MNHEY and CDR2 is SMNVEV (reference sequence). CDR3 length: 16 residues. Deletions cut 4 bases from V and 0 bases from J, with 15 bases between.

In its sample, this clone was seen a few times. At the DNA level, this CDR3 is encoded by other sequences in the same sample as well. The chain recombines TRBV6-5 with TRBJ2-7; D gene ambiguous. V was shortened by 0 bases and J by 5 bases, with 11 bases between the two germline ends. The CDR3 extends over 14 amino acids. Germline V gene lookup returns CDR1 MNHEY and CDR2 SVGAGI. The CDR3 region is CASSYSLTEDEQYF. CDR3 nucleotide sequence: TGTGCCAGCAGTTACTCCCTGACCGAGGACGAGCAGTACTTC.

This chain connects TRBV5-1 to TRBJ1-3, with D possibly TRBD1 on 5 matching bases. This CDR3 spans 17 amino acids. Between the trimmed V and J ends, which lost 0 bases and 0 bases, there was a span of 13 bases. Germline CDR1 SGHRS, CDR2 YFSETQ. This CDR3 reads CASSLGAQGPSGNTIYF. The CDR3, as DNA: TGCGCCAGCAGCTTGGGAGCTCAGGGTCCCTCTGGAAACACCATATATTTT.

This chain uses TRBV7-9 with TRBJ2-1; TRBD2 matches at 16 bases. CDR1 SEHNR and CDR2 FQNEAQ come from the germline V gene (reference sequence). The CDR3 covers 18 residues. Losses at the gene ends were 5 bases for V and 3 bases for J; bases not matched to a gene: 7. CDR3 region: CASSLLGLAGGVYNEQFF. The CDR3 DNA reads as TGTGCCAGCAGCCTACTGGGACTAGCGGGGGGGGTCTACAATGAGCAGTTCTTC.

The chain carries TRBV6-5 and TRBJ1-1; the D is unclear. The germline V gene has CDR1 MNHEY and CDR2 SVGAGI. The CDR3 is 13 amino acids. The V end was cut by 2 bases, the J end by 1 base, with 5 bases between. CDR3 amino acids: CASSYPGNTEAFF. The CDR3, as DNA: TGTGCCAGCAGTTACCCCGGGAACACTGAAGCTTTCTTT.

This chain connects TRBV6-5 to TRBJ2-5, with TRBD1 as a possible D gene (6 bases). Trimming shortened V by 5 bases and J by 4 bases, and 14 bases separated the two germline ends. The CDR3 consists of 14 residues. Germline loops: CDR1 MNHEY, CDR2 SVGAGI. The CDR3 here is CASSVGARGETQYF. CDR3 nucleotides: TGTGCCAGCAGTGTGGGGGCGAGAGGAGAGACCCAGTACTTC.

This chain connects TRBV6-5 to TRBJ2-7; unclear D gene. The CDR3 runs 14 residues. Trimming took 4 bases from V and 4 from J, leaving 14 bases between them. In germline, CDR1 is MNHEY, CDR2 SVGAGI. The CDR3 sequence: CASSLTLRLYEQYF. As DNA, the CDR3 is TGTGCCAGCAGTTTGACCCTCAGGTTATACGAGCAGTACTTC.

The chain is built from TRBV7-7 and TRBJ2-5; 9 bases fit TRBD2. The CDR3 is made up of 14 amino acids. CDR1 and CDR2 (germline): SSHAT, FNYEAQ (reference sequence). Trimming removed 1 base from V and 9 bases from J; junction bases left unmatched: 6. CDR3 sequence (DNA): TGTGCCAGCAGCTTAGGTGCTAGCGGGGAGTCCCAGTACTTC. Amino acids: CASSLGASGESQYF.

The V gene is TRBV9, the J gene TRBJ2-1; the match to TRBD2 covers 12 bases. Germline V gene data show CDR1 as SGDLS and CDR2 as YYNGEE. The CDR3 is 14 residues long. The ends lost 7 bases at V and 5 bases at J; junction bases unmatched: 4. Here the CDR3 reads CASATSGSNNEQFF. For the CDR3, the DNA is TGTGCCAGCGCGACTAGCGGGAGCAACAATGAGCAGTTCTTC. Supplemented by reference TRBV9 and TRBJ2-1, the full variable domain reads DSGVTQTPKHLITATGQRVTLRCSPRSGDLSVYWYQQSLDQGLQFLIQYYNGEERAKGNILERFSAQQFPDLHSELNLSSLELGDSALYFCASATSGSNNEQFFGPGTRLTVL.

The CDR3 region is CASSLTGPNTGELFF. The DNA of the CDR3 is TGCGCCAGCAGCTTAACAGGGCCTAACACCGGGGAGCTGTTTTTT. The chain is built from TRBV5-1 and TRBJ2-2; D perhaps matches TRBD1 (6 bases). The ends were cut back, 2 bases at V and 2 bases at J, with 10 bases in the middle. This CDR3 has 15 residues. Germline CDR1 is SGHRS and CDR2 is YFSETQ.

The rearrangement joins TRBV5-1 to TRBJ2-1; 8 bases line up with TRBD2. The CDR3 consists of 13 residues. Germline V gene lookup returns CDR1 SGHRS and CDR2 YFSETQ. The V and J ends lost 5 bases and 4 bases, in that order; junction bases with no gene match: 2. CDR3 DNA: TGCGCCAGCAGACTAGCGGAATACAATGAGCAGTTCTTC. Translating gives CASRLAEYNEQFF.

This chain uses TRBV7-3 with TRBJ2-2, with TRBD2 matching 8 bases. The CDR3 length is 15 residues. Unmatched junction bases numbered 6, after V lost 2 bases and J lost 7 bases. From germline, CDR1 is SGHTA and CDR2 FQGTGA. The DNA for the CDR3 is TGTGCCAGCAGCTTACCGGGAGGGCATGGCGGGGAGCTGTTTTTT. It translates to CASSLPGGHGGELFF.

This clone was observed a single time. This chain connects TRBV30 to TRBJ1-2; D is unclear. The CDR3 sequence is 12 residues long. CDR1 is GTSNPN and CDR2 is SVGIG in the germline V gene (reference sequence). V dropped 1 base and J dropped 5 bases, with 8 bases sitting between them. CDR3 in DNA: TGTGCCTGGAGTGAGCAACTTTATGGCTACACCTTC. Translation gives CAWSEQLYGYTF.

This clone came up a few times. The rearrangement joins TRBV5-1 to TRBJ1-4, with 10 bases lining up with TRBD1. The V gene end was trimmed by 4 bases and the J gene end by 8 bases; junction bases not matched to a gene: 5. The CDR3 spans 14 residues. Germline CDR1 and CDR2: SGHRS and YFSETQ. The CDR3 loop reads CASSPDRGREKLFF. CDR3 in DNA: TGCGCCAGCAGCCCCGACAGGGGGCGGGAAAAACTGTTTTTT.

The genes are TRBV2 and TRBJ1-4; 7 nucleotides align to TRBD1. The CDR3 is 13 amino acids. Losses at the gene ends were 8 bases for V and 4 bases for J; bases not matched to a gene: 4. Germline lookup yields CDR1 SNHLY and CDR2 FYNNEI. In nucleotides, the CDR3 is TGTGCCAGCCACAGGGGAATTAATGAAAAACTGTTTTTT. Translation: CASHRGINEKLFF.

This clone was observed a few times. The chain carries TRBV27 and TRBJ1-1; D is undetermined. Germline V gives CDR1 MNHEY, CDR2 SMNVEV (reference sequence). This CDR3 is built from 13 residues. V lost 2 bases, J lost 0 bases, and 4 bases lay in between. The CDR3 region is CASSLVMNTEAFF. The DNA for the CDR3 is TGTGCCAGCAGTTTAGTAATGAACACTGAAGCTTTCTTT.

This chain links TRBV6-1 with TRBJ1-1, with 8 bases lining up with TRBD1. This CDR3 region has 16 residues. CDR1 is MNHNS, CDR2 SASEGT, per germline. Trimming cost V 4 bases and J 1 base; bases outside gene matches: 8. The CDR3 loop reads CASSGLPGGRNTEAFF. The CDR3 nucleotides read TGTGCCAGCAGTGGCCTACCAGGGGGCAGGAACACTGAAGCTTTCTTT.

This clone has only a few counts. V gene TRBV5-4 combines with J gene TRBJ2-3; D remains unclear. Germline V gives CDR1 SGHNT, CDR2 YYREEE (reference sequence). Trimming cost V 4 bases and J 6 bases, with 9 bases left between them. The CDR3 is made up of 12 amino acids. The CDR3 DNA follows: TGTGCCAGCAGCCCTTCGCGGGATACGCAGTATTTT. Translation: CASSPSRDTQYF.

This chain uses TRBV7-8 with TRBJ2-7; no reliable D call. V gave up 3 bases and J gave up 2 bases, with 11 bases separating them. Germline V gene lookup returns CDR1 SGHVS and CDR2 FQNEAQ. CDR3 length equals 14 residues. The CDR3 nucleotides read TGTGCCAGCAGCTTTAACGTCAGAACCTACGAGCAGTACTTC. Amino acids: CASSFNVRTYEQYF.

V gene TRBV5-6 combines with J gene TRBJ1-2, with no clear D. The V and J ends lost 4 bases and 6 bases respectively, with 13 bases between them. The CDR3 extends over 13 amino acids. Germline V gene lookup returns CDR1 SGHDT and CDR2 YYEEEE. The CDR3 sequence is CASSRGFFDGYTF. The CDR3 bases are TGTGCCAGCAGCCGGGGTTTCTTCGATGGCTACACCTTC.

Concerning this clone: The junction shows a germline mismatch at one end, possibly a read error. V usage is TRBV2 and J usage is TRBJ2-5, with TRBD2 as a possible D gene (6 bases). The germline V gene encodes CDR1 SNHLY and CDR2 FYNNEI. The CDR3 sequence is 15 residues long. The DNA of the CDR3 is TGTGCCAGCAGTGTCCTTGGGGGAGGTCAAGGGACCCAGTACTTC. Amino acid sequence: CASSVLGGGQGTQYF. The whole variable domain, remainder taken from reference TRBV2 and TRBJ2-5, is EPEVTQTPSHQVTQMGQEVILRCVPISNHLYFYWYRQILGQKVEFLVSFYNNEISEKSEIFDDQFSVERPDGSNFTLKIRSTKLEDSAMYFCASSVLGGGQGTQYFGPGTRLLVL.

This chain links TRBV30 with TRBJ2-5; 12 nucleotides line up with TRBD2. The germline gives CDR1 GTSNPN, CDR2 SVGIG (reference sequence). This CDR3 contains 15 residues. The trim removed 0 bases at V and 2 bases at J, leaving 1 base unmatched. The CDR3 region is CAWSVTSGGQETQYF. DNA of the CDR3: TGTGCCTGGAGTGTAACTAGCGGGGGGCAAGAGACCCAGTACTTC.

This chain uses TRBV6-5 with TRBJ2-7; 10 nucleotides align to TRBD1. CDR3 size: 15 residues. With 5 bases clipped from V and 1 base from J, the junction kept 5 bases outside the gene matches. Germline values: CDR1 MNHEY, CDR2 SVGAGI. The CDR3 loop reads CASSAGTGVSYEQYF. In DNA form, the CDR3 reads TGTGCCAGCAGTGCCGGGACAGGGGTTTCCTACGAGCAGTACTTC.

This chain uses TRBV5-5 with TRBJ2-7; a weak D match, TRBD1 (6 bases). V was cut by 5 bases and J by 1 base, with 13 bases left in between. The CDR3 extends over 14 amino acids. The germline V gene encodes CDR1 SGHKS and CDR2 YYEKEE (reference sequence). The CDR3 region is CASSSRTDSYEQYF. The CDR3 DNA reads TGTGCCAGCAGTTCCCGGACAGATTCCTACGAGCAGTACTTC.

This clone has a single count. This chain connects TRBV19 to TRBJ1-1; 9 nucleotides agree with TRBD1. This CDR3 region has 15 residues. The ends lost 7 bases at V and 6 bases at J; junction bases unmatched: 12. The germline CDR1 and CDR2 sequences are LNHDA and SQIVND (reference sequence). CDR3 DNA: TGTGCCAGTACCTACCGGGACAGGGATCTGGCTGAAGCTTTCTTT. It codes for CASTYRDRDLAEAFF.